These 20 T cell receptor beta chains were sequenced from one sample in a study of shared clonotypes between healthy human individuals. Only in-frame clones appear in the TCRdb table, and some are missing; sequencing was by immunoSEQ multiplex PCR. The table records about 2.3 million clones, approximately 93% of them present only once. Sequenced material: naive CD4+ T cells from PBMCs. The subset here: CD45RA+ positively selected. The receptors were sampled from a man aged 18 to 30 in good health. Some clones in this sample may be carry-over from other donors' samples.

This sequence joins TRBV7-2 and TRBJ2-2; 7 bases map to TRBD2. This CDR3 spans 15 amino acids. Germline V gives CDR1 SGHTA, CDR2 FQGNSA. V was pared by 5 bases and J by 5 bases, with 8 bases of the junction left unmatched. The CDR3 DNA reads as TGTGCCAGCAGCCCTCGACTAGCAGATACCGGGGAGCTGTTTTTT. As protein: CASSPRLADTGELFF.

V gene TRBV6-6 combines with J gene TRBJ2-7; D gene unclear. The V and J ends lost 7 bases and 0 bases respectively, with 10 bases between them. This CDR3 region has 13 residues. The germline V gene has CDR1 MNHNY and CDR2 SVGAGI (reference sequence). The CDR3: CASKDSASYEQYF. The CDR3 DNA reads as TGTGCCAGCAAAGACTCGGCCTCCTACGAGCAGTACTTC.

V usage is TRBV27 and J usage is TRBJ1-1, with D uncertain. The CDR3 extends over 15 amino acids. Per germline, CDR1 MNHEY and CDR2 SMNVEV (reference sequence). The V and J ends lost 0 bases and 1 base respectively, with 9 bases between them. CDR3 amino acids: CASSLSVFRNTEAFF. For the CDR3, the DNA is TGTGCCAGCAGTTTATCGGTTTTCCGGAACACTGAAGCTTTCTTT.

The chain couples TRBV5-4 to TRBJ2-7; 7 positions agree with TRBD1. V shed 4 bases, J shed 1 base, and the junction held 5 bases outside the gene matches. Germline V gene sequence: CDR1 SGHNT, CDR2 YYREEE (reference sequence). The CDR3 runs to 14 residues. The CDR3 bases are TGTGCCAGCAGCAGCCGGGACAGATCCTACGAGCAGTACTTC. Its protein product is CASSSRDRSYEQYF.

V and J are TRBV15 and TRBJ2-3; possibly TRBD1 for D (6 bases). CDR1 is LNHNV and CDR2 is YYDKDF in the germline V gene (reference sequence). Trimming took 4 bases from V and 4 from J, leaving 6 bases between them. This CDR3 region has 12 residues. Written as DNA, the CDR3 is TGTGCCACCAGCAAGGGGGCAGATACGCAGTATTTT. It codes for CATSKGADTQYF.

The genes are TRBV6-1 and TRBJ1-5, with D possibly TRBD1 on 6 matching bases. Germline V gene data show CDR1 as MNHNS and CDR2 as SASEGT. CDR3 length: 16 residues. Trimming stripped 3 bases from V and 4 bases from J, with 16 bases between. The CDR3 DNA is TGTGCCAGCAGTGACGTGAGGGGGTCGGGGAATCAGCCCCAGCATTTT. Protein product: CASSDVRGSGNQPQHF.

The J gene is TRBJ2-1, the V gene TRBV19, with 9 bases matching TRBD2. The CDR3 totals 16 residues. Germline CDR1 and CDR2: LNHDA and SQIVND (reference sequence). V dropped 3 bases and J dropped 3; count of bases not matched to a gene: 6. The CDR3: CASSMLAGTIYNEQFF. DNA of the CDR3: TGTGCCAGTAGTATGCTAGCGGGAACCATCTACAATGAGCAGTTCTTC.

This clone is a singleton in its sample. The chain couples TRBV30 to TRBJ2-7; a weak D match, TRBD2 (7 bases). The V gene's germline CDR1 is GTSNPN and CDR2 SVGIG (reference sequence). V was shortened by 3 bases and J by 2 bases, with 14 bases between the two germline ends. This CDR3 has 14 residues. CDR3 sequence: CAWSHPGGAYEQYF. In nucleotides, the CDR3 is TGTGCCTGGAGCCACCCGGGGGGCGCCTACGAGCAGTACTTC.

The V gene is TRBV28, the J gene TRBJ1-2; the D gene is possibly TRBD1 (5 bases). Germline CDR1 MDHEN, CDR2 SYDVKM. The CDR3 covers 12 residues. Trimming removed 6 bases from V and 9 bases from J, with 14 bases in between. The CDR3 reads CASSVRQTSYTF. CDR3 nucleotides: TGTGCCAGCAGCGTCCGACAGACGAGCTACACCTTC.

The chain links TRBV5-4 to TRBJ2-5; 11 bases are shared with TRBD1. V was pared by 3 bases and J by 5 bases, with 6 bases of the junction left unmatched. Per the germline V gene, CDR1 is SGHNT and CDR2 is YYREEE (reference sequence). This CDR3 is built from 15 residues. Written as DNA, the CDR3 is TGTGCCAGCAGCTGGACAGGGGGCGCGATGGAGACCCAGTACTTC. Translation: CASSWTGGAMETQYF.

The CDR3 nucleotides read TGTGCCAGTAGTATCGACGGGACAAACACGCAGTATTTT. It codes for CASSIDGTNTQYF. This chain links TRBV19 with TRBJ2-3; D may be TRBD1 (6 bases). Germline V gene sequence: CDR1 LNHDA, CDR2 SQIVND (reference sequence). V was clipped by 3 bases and J by 9 bases, with 13 bases between them. The CDR3 is made up of 13 amino acids.

This chain uses TRBV19 with TRBJ2-2; D gene ambiguous. With 0 bases removed from V and 7 bases from J, the gap between germline ends came to 9 bases. CDR1 and CDR2 (germline): LNHDA, SQIVND (reference sequence). This CDR3 region has 14 residues. CDR3 in DNA: TGTGCCAGTAGTATAGACTCGACGGACGGGGAGCTGTTTTTT. Its translation is CASSIDSTDGELFF.

The chain employs TRBV7-6 and TRBJ2-7; the D is unclear. CDR3 length equals 12 residues. The V end was cut by 4 bases, the J end by 2 bases, with 6 bases between. Germline V gene sequence: CDR1 SGHVS, CDR2 FNYEAQ. The CDR3 sequence: CASSSTPYEQYF. The CDR3 DNA follows: TGTGCCAGCAGCTCCACCCCCTACGAGCAGTACTTC.

This chain joins TRBV7-9 and TRBJ1-1, with 7 positions matching TRBD1. With V trimmed by 6 bases and J by 3 bases, 7 bases remained unmatched. The length of the CDR3 is 14 residues. The germline gives CDR1 SEHNR, CDR2 FQNEAQ (reference sequence). CDR3 in DNA: TGTGCCAGCAGTCCCAGGGGGAGGGACACTGAAGCTTTCTTT. Protein sequence: CASSPRGRDTEAFF.

CDR3 sequence (DNA): TGTGCCAGCAGCTTGGTAGCTACCCGTTATACAGATACGCAGTATTTT. It is translated as CASSLVATRYTDTQYF. This chain connects TRBV5-6 to TRBJ2-3, with no clear D. Per the germline V gene, CDR1 is SGHDT and CDR2 is YYEEEE. The ends were cut back, 0 bases at V and 3 bases at J, with 14 bases in the middle. The CDR3 loop spans 16 amino acids.

The gene calls are TRBV10-3 and TRBJ2-1; 7 bases line up with TRBD2. CDR3 length: 13 residues. Germline V CDR1 and CDR2: ENHRY, SYGVKD. V shed 9 bases and J 0 bases; nucleotides not matched to a gene: 2. The CDR3: CAMGGSSYNEQFF. CDR3 coding DNA: TGTGCCATGGGAGGGTCCTCCTACAATGAGCAGTTCTTC.

The count of this clone is one. This chain connects TRBV28 to TRBJ1-2; 9 bases map to TRBD1. V was clipped by 1 base and J by 6 bases; unmatched bases: 3. Germline V gene lookup returns CDR1 MDHEN and CDR2 SYDVKM. CDR3 size: 14 residues. DNA for the CDR3: TGTGCCAGCAGTTTATTACAGGGGGCCCATGGCTACACCTTC. It translates to CASSLLQGAHGYTF.

The chain recombines TRBV7-9 with TRBJ2-5; the match to TRBD2 covers 7 bases. The trim removed 6 bases at V and 5 bases at J, leaving 12 bases unmatched. The CDR3 is 15 residues long. Germline V gives CDR1 SEHNR, CDR2 FQNEAQ (reference sequence). CDR3 sequence reads: CASSPSRGDVETQYF. DNA of the CDR3: TGTGCCAGCAGTCCAAGTCGGGGGGATGTTGAGACCCAGTACTTC.

Comment on this clone: The same CDR3 also results from other DNA sequences found in this sample. The chain links TRBV28 to TRBJ1-2; D unclear. CDR1 and CDR2 (germline): MDHEN, SYDVKM. Trimming took off 2 bases at V and 5 bases at J, with 6 bases between the two ends. This CDR3 is built from 12 residues. CDR3 sequence: CASSLRGYGYTF. In DNA form, the CDR3 reads TGTGCCAGCAGTTTACGTGGGTATGGCTACACCTTC.

The V gene is TRBV11-3, the J gene TRBJ2-1; D gene ambiguous. The V gene lost 1 base and the J gene lost 7 bases, with 8 bases spanning the gap. There are 13 residues in the CDR3. CDR1 and CDR2 from the germline V gene are SGHNT and YENEEA. The CDR3 here is CASSLGSQNEQFF. The CDR3 bases are TGTGCCAGCAGCTTAGGGAGTCAGAATGAGCAGTTCTTC.